Shown below are 7 T cell receptor beta chains from a single sample sequenced in a study of shared clonotypes between healthy human individuals. Profiling relied on immunoSEQ multiplex PCR, and the TCRdb table lists in-frame clones only, not all of them. The sample lists fewer than 650,000 clones; over 60% were seen once. The sample was PBMCs. The receptor set was obtained from a middle-aged woman in good health. Some clones in this sample may be carry-over from other donors' samples.

This clone was seen a single time. This chain connects TRBV11-1 to TRBJ2-7; D is perhaps TRBD1 (6 bases). Trimming pared 5 bases from V and 5 bases from J, leaving 16 bases between. The germline CDR1 and CDR2 sequences are SGHAT and FQDESV (reference sequence). The CDR3 has 14 amino acids. CDR3 amino acids: CASSHRDNNNEQYF. Here the CDR3 DNA reads TGTGCCAGCAGCCACCGGGACAATAATAACGAGCAGTACTTC.

As to this clone: At the DNA level, this CDR3 is encoded by other sequences in the same sample as well. This CDR3 is CAISESRGDEQYF. The DNA for the CDR3 is TGTGCCATCAGTGAGTCGAGAGGGGACGAGCAGTACTTC. The gene calls are TRBV10-3 and TRBJ2-7; D may match TRBD1 or TRBD2 (5 bases each). The CDR3 runs to 13 residues. Germline loops: CDR1 ENHRY, CDR2 SYGVKD. Trimming shortened V by 0 bases and J by 5 bases, and 8 bases separated the two germline ends.

The chain has TRBV7-2 and TRBJ2-7, with TRBD1 identical over 8 bases. The germline gives CDR1 SGHTA, CDR2 FQGNSA. This CDR3 contains 14 residues. With 5 bases clipped from V and 6 bases from J, the junction kept 9 bases outside the gene matches. CDR3 loop: CASSPGQVYREQYF. CDR3 in DNA: TGTGCCAGCAGCCCGGGACAGGTTTATCGCGAGCAGTACTTC.

This clone was counted only a few times. The chain has TRBV7-6 and TRBJ1-1; D is unresolved. In germline, CDR1 is SGHVS, CDR2 FNYEAQ. The CDR3 is 13 amino acids. V was cut by 0 bases and J by 5 bases, with 7 bases left in between. The CDR3 sequence: CASSLATGTEAFF. DNA of the CDR3: TGTGCCAGCAGCTTAGCAACGGGGACTGAAGCTTTCTTT.

With regard to this clone: This CDR3 is also generated by other DNA sequences in the sample. The rearrangement joins TRBV27 to TRBJ2-5; D is uncertain. The CDR3 length is 13 residues. V dropped 5 bases and J dropped 5 bases, with 12 bases sitting between them. The germline gives CDR1 MNHEY, CDR2 SMNVEV (reference sequence). The CDR3 reads CASSLGLGETQYF. CDR3 sequence (DNA): TGTGCCAGCAGTCTAGGGCTAGGGGAGACCCAGTACTTC.

On this clone: This sample includes further DNA sequences coding for the same CDR3. This chain connects TRBV16 to TRBJ1-1; D ambiguous. Trimming removed 3 bases at V and 4 bases at J, with 9 bases between. Germline loops: CDR1 KGHSY, CDR2 FQNENV. This CDR3 has 13 residues. CDR3 sequence reads: CASSHSGRTEAFF. CDR3 bases: TGTGCCAGCAGCCATAGCGGGCGCACTGAAGCTTTCTTT. The variable domain in full, with the rest retrieved from reference TRBV16 and TRBJ1-1, is GEEVAQTPKHLVRGEGQKAKLYCAPIKGHSYVFWYQQVLKNEFKFLISFQNENVFDETGMPKERFSAKCLPNSPCSLEIQATKLEDSAVYFCASSHSGRTEAFFGQGTRLTVV.

V usage is TRBV30 and J usage is TRBJ2-5; 11 nucleotides align to TRBD1. The J call is doubtful: the DNA matches TRBJ2-7 better. Germline V CDR1 and CDR2: GTSNPN, SVGIG (reference sequence). The CDR3 is 14 amino acids. DNA for the CDR3: TGTGCCTGGAATACCGGGACAGGGGGTGACGAGCAGTACTTC. Translation: CAWNTGTGGDEQYF.